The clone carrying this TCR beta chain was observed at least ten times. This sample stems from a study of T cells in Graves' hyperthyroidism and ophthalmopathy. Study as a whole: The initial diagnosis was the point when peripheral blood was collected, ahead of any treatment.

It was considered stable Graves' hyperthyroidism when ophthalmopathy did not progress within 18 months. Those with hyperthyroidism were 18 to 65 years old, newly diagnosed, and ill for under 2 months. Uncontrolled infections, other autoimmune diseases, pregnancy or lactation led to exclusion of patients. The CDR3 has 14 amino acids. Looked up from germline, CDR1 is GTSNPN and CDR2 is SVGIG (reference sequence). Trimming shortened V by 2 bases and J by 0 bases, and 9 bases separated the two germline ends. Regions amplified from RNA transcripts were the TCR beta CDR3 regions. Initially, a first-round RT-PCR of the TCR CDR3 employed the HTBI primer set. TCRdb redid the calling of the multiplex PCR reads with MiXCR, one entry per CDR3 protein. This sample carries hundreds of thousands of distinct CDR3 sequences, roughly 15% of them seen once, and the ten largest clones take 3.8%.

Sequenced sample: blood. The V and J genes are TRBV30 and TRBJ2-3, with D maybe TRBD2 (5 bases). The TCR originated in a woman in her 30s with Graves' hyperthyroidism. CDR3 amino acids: CAWSSGTSTDTQYF. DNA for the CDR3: TGTGCCTGGAGTAGCGGAACTAGCACAGATACGCAGTATTTT.